Here is one T cell receptor beta chain with its context. The investigators amplified TCR beta CDR3 regions from RNA transcripts. A set of HTBI primers served as the primers for a first-round RT-PCR of the TCR CDR3. Via MiXCR, TCRdb re-called the multiplex PCR reads, giving one row per CDR3 protein. The data hold approximately 700,000 distinct CDR3 sequences, with less than 20% observed a single time. The data derive from a study of T cells in Graves' hyperthyroidism and ophthalmopathy. The germline gives CDR1 SGHTA, CDR2 FQGNSA. The CDR3 spans 14 residues. V gave up 5 bases and J gave up 4 bases, with 13 bases separating them.

The TCR sequence derives from a man between 18 and 35 years old with Graves' hyperthyroidism. V usage is TRBV7-2 and J usage is TRBJ2-3; the D gene is possibly TRBD1 (5 bases). The source material was blood. CDR3 sequence reads: CASSPRQGPDTQYF. DNA of the CDR3: TGTGCCAGCAGCCCCCGCCAGGGCCCAGATACGCAGTATTTT.